This T cell receptor beta chain was obtained from a study of radiation and T cells in renal cell carcinoma. Germline V gene data show CDR1 as SGHNT and CDR2 as YENEEA. V lost 5 bases and J lost 15; bases outside the gene matches: 8. The CDR3 length is 13 residues. Comments on this clone: The antigen remains undetermined.

As to time point: blood 2 weeks post-SBRT. Specified treatment: 15 Gy SBRT to primary tumor, nephrectomy 4 weeks later. Overall study findings and caveats: In blood, top tumor clones expanded by 2 weeks, shrinking by 4.

The assay was immunoSEQ multiplex PCR, and TCRdb's table has in-frame clones only and misses some. The sample carries tens of thousands of clones, approximately 80% recorded once. Here the sequenced sample was blood, taken from a patient whose treatment included radiotherapy and nephrectomy. This receptor was taken from a woman in her seventies with renal cell carcinoma. This chain uses TRBV11-3 with TRBJ2-3, with TRBD2 matching over 13 bases. The CDR3 sequence is CASSPGLAGVAYF. The CDR3 bases are TGTGCCAGCAGCCCCGGACTAGCGGGAGTCGCATATTTT.